Presented here are 21 T cell receptor beta chains from one specimen sequenced in a study of technical replicates of blood from several donors. TCRdb keeps only in-frame clones here, not all; method: immunoSEQ multiplex PCR. The sample lists tens of thousands of clones, approximately 88% occurring once. The material sequenced was PBMCs. The receptor source for this set is a human donor in good health. Some clones in this sample may be carry-over from other donors' samples.

Comment on this clone: The junction departs from germline at one end; a sequencing error may be responsible. V and J are TRBV27 and TRBJ1-1, with D possibly matching TRBD1 (5 bases). The CDR3 runs to 13 residues. Germline CDR1 is MNHEY and CDR2 is SMNVEV (reference sequence). CDR3 region: CVSTRRGGTEAFF. CDR3 in DNA: TGTGTCAGCACCCGGCGGGGGGGCACTGAAGCTTTCTTT.

Here the CDR3 DNA reads TGTGCCAGTAGGGGATGGGCGGGGCCGCGCACCGGGGAGCTGTTTTTT. It codes for CASRGWAGPRTGELFF. The rearrangement links TRBV19 to TRBJ2-2, with D tentatively TRBD2 (6 bases). Germline V lookup: CDR1 LNHDA, CDR2 SQIVND (reference sequence). V lost 6 bases and J 4 bases, leaving 18 bases between the germline ends. The CDR3 covers 16 residues.

The chain couples TRBV2 to TRBJ2-1; 11 bases line up with TRBD2. Germline CDR1 reads SNHLY; CDR2 reads FYNNEI. The CDR3 covers 14 residues. Germline trimming cut 2 bases from V and 12 bases from J; bases unmatched to any gene: 6. CDR3 protein: CASSELAGGLGQFF. The CDR3, as DNA: TGTGCCAGCAGTGAACTAGCGGGAGGCCTCGGGCAGTTCTTC.

The chain employs TRBV18 and TRBJ2-2; tentative D call: TRBD1 (5 bases). V was shortened by 2 bases and J by 6 bases, with 13 bases between the two germline ends. This CDR3 is built from 15 residues. Germline values: CDR1 KGHSH, CDR2 LQKENI. CDR3 coding DNA: TGTGCCAGCTCACCAGGCCTAGGGGTTGCCGGGGAGCTGTTTTTT. Translated: CASSPGLGVAGELFF. Looking up the rest from reference TRBV18 and TRBJ2-2 gives the full variable domain: NAGVMQNPRHLVRRRGQEARLRCSPMKGHSHVYWYRQLPEEGLKFMVYLQKENIIDESGMPKERFSAEFPKEGPSILRIQQVVRGDSAAYFCASSPGLGVAGELFFGEGSRLTVL.

The rearrangement uses TRBV7-2 and TRBJ2-5; possible D gene TRBD2, 5 bases. Germline V CDR1 and CDR2: SGHTA, FQGNSA. Trimming stripped 5 bases from V and 4 bases from J, with 14 bases between. This CDR3 comprises 14 residues. Here the CDR3 DNA reads TGTGCCAGCAGCCCCCGGACTGACGGAGAGACCCAGTACTTC. Translation: CASSPRTDGETQYF. Full variable domain (missing parts from reference TRBV7-2 and TRBJ2-5): GAGVSQSPSNKVTEKGKDVELRCDPISGHTALYWYRQSLGQGLEFLIYFQGNSAPDKSGLPSDRFSAERTGGSVSTLTIQRTQQEDSAVYLCASSPRTDGETQYFGPGTRLLVL.

The rearrangement joins TRBV2 to TRBJ1-2, with TRBD1 matching 8 bases. V shed 3 bases, J shed 3 bases, and the junction held 0 bases outside the gene matches. The CDR3 length is 13 residues. Germline assignment: CDR1 SNHLY and CDR2 FYNNEI. CDR3 sequence reads: CASSETGDYGYTF. The CDR3 coding sequence is TGTGCCAGCAGTGAGACAGGGGACTATGGCTACACCTTC.

This sequence joins TRBV6-5 and TRBJ1-2; D is uncertain. V was cut by 6 bases and J by 7 bases, with 21 bases left in between. Germline V gene lookup returns CDR1 MNHEY and CDR2 SVGAGI. The CDR3 extends over 15 amino acids. The CDR3 sequence: CASRNGIGRDFGYTF. The CDR3 region has the DNA TGTGCCAGCAGAAACGGAATCGGTCGGGATTTTGGCTACACCTTC.

This clone was counted once. This chain uses TRBV5-8 with TRBJ2-5; 10 nucleotides match TRBD2. This CDR3 spans 16 amino acids. The trim removed 0 bases at V and 3 bases at J, leaving 5 bases unmatched. Germline-derived CDR1 and CDR2 are SGHTS and YDEGEE. The CDR3 region is CASSLGALAGEETQYF. CDR3 in DNA: TGTGCCAGCAGCTTGGGGGCCCTAGCGGGAGAAGAGACCCAGTACTTC.

The rearrangement joins TRBV19 to TRBJ2-5, with 7 nucleotides matching TRBD1. CDR3 length: 15 residues. The trim removed 4 bases at V and 7 bases at J, leaving 12 bases unmatched. Germline V CDR1 and CDR2: LNHDA, SQIVND (reference sequence). CDR3 loop: CASSTRQGLPGTQYF. The CDR3 DNA sequence: TGTGCCAGTAGTACTCGACAGGGTCTCCCCGGGACCCAGTACTTC. The full variable domain, its missing parts supplied by reference TRBV19 and TRBJ2-5, is DGGITQSPKYLFRKEGQNVTLSCEQNLNHDAMYWYRQDPGQGLRLIYYSQIVNDFQKGDIAEGYSVSREKKESFPLTVTSAQKNPTAFYLCASSTRQGLPGTQYFGPGTRLLVL.

The V gene is TRBV4-3, the J gene TRBJ1-6; 8 bases line up with TRBD1. J lost 5 bases, V lost 1 base, and 7 bases had no gene match. Germline V CDR1 and CDR2: LGHNA, YSLEER. The CDR3 totals 17 residues. The CDR3: CASSQGTGPGNNSPLHF. The CDR3 DNA sequence: TGCGCCAGCAGCCAAGGGACAGGGCCAGGGAATAATTCACCCCTCCACTTT.

The genes are TRBV5-6 and TRBJ1-2; 7 nucleotides line up with TRBD1. V trimming: 0 bases; J trimming: 7 bases; junction bases outside the gene matches: 9. The CDR3 contains 15 residues. Germline-derived CDR1 and CDR2 are SGHDT and YYEEEE. DNA of the CDR3: TGTGCCAGCAGCTTGGGACTACAGGGGATTAGTGGCTACACCTTC. Residues: CASSLGLQGISGYTF.

The V call is TRBV4-3, the J call TRBJ2-2, with D tentatively TRBD2 (5 bases). Trimming removed 3 bases from V and 5 bases from J, with 10 bases in between. CDR3 length equals 14 residues. Looked up from germline, CDR1 is LGHNA and CDR2 is YSLEER. CDR3 residues: CASSQGSSTGELFF. The CDR3 DNA sequence: TGCGCCAGCAGCCAGGGGAGTAGTACCGGGGAGCTGTTTTTT.

This rearrangement joins TRBV10-3 to TRBJ1-1, with 8 bases aligning to TRBD1. The junction had 9 bases not matched to a gene; V was cut back by 6 bases and J by 6 bases. The CDR3 has 14 amino acids. The germline gives CDR1 ENHRY, CDR2 SYGVKD. CDR3 loop: CAIRADRGLAEAFF. CDR3 DNA: TGTGCCATCAGGGCTGACAGGGGTTTAGCTGAAGCTTTCTTT.

The chain links TRBV30 to TRBJ2-5; D is possibly TRBD1 (6 bases). TRBJ2-7 explains the end of the DNA better; the J call may be wrong. Germline CDR1 reads GTSNPN; CDR2 reads SVGIG (reference sequence). This CDR3 has 13 residues. This CDR3 reads CAWRGKGVYEQYF. CDR3 nucleotide sequence: TGTGCCTGGAGGGGCAAGGGGGTCTACGAGCAGTACTTC.

The chain recombines TRBV7-9 with TRBJ2-1, with D possibly matching TRBD1 (5 bases). V gave up 4 bases and J gave up 0 bases, with 16 bases separating them. The germline V gene encodes CDR1 SEHNR and CDR2 FQNEAQ (reference sequence). This CDR3 has 17 amino acids. CDR3 coding DNA: TGTGCCAGCAGCTCCTACAGACAGTTTTTCTCCTACAATGAGCAGTTCTTC. Translation: CASSSYRQFFSYNEQFF.

DNA for the CDR3: TGTGCCAGCAGCCCCCGGGGTTTAGCCTACGAGCAGTACTTC. Residues: CASSPRGLAYEQYF. This chain links TRBV5-6 with TRBJ2-7; possible D gene TRBD2, 5 bases. V dropped 4 bases and J dropped 2 bases, with 13 bases sitting between them. The CDR3 sequence is 14 residues long. Germline CDR1 and CDR2: SGHDT and YYEEEE.

This chain connects TRBV15 to TRBJ2-1; a possible D gene is TRBD1 (6 bases). CDR1 LNHNV and CDR2 YYDKDF come from the germline V gene (reference sequence). The CDR3 covers 15 residues. Trimming pared 8 bases from V and 4 bases from J, leaving 18 bases between. Written as DNA, the CDR3 is TGTGCCACCTCACGGCGAGACAGGCGATACAATGAGCAGTTCTTC. It specifies CATSRRDRRYNEQFF. Using reference TRBV15 and TRBJ2-1 for the parts outside the CDR3, the full variable domain is DAMVIQNPRYQVTQFGKPVTLSCSQTLNHNVMYWYQQKSSQAPKLLFHYYDKDFNNEADTPDNFQSRRPNTSFCFLDIRSPGLGDTAMYLCATSRRDRRYNEQFFGPGTRLTVL.

This chain connects TRBV6-9 to TRBJ2-5; D call uncertain. This CDR3 comprises 15 residues. Trimming took off 1 base at V and 3 bases at J, with 12 bases between the two ends. Germline V lookup: CDR1 MNHGY, CDR2 SVAAGI. The CDR3 is CASSYYRRLKETQYF. The CDR3 region has the DNA TGTGCCAGCAGTTATTATAGGCGGCTTAAAGAGACCCAGTACTTC.

The gene calls are TRBV7-6 and TRBJ2-7; no definite D call. V shed 1 base and J shed 3 bases, with 10 bases lying between them. The germline gives CDR1 SGHVS, CDR2 FNYEAQ. This CDR3 has 14 residues. This CDR3 is CASSLGPNDYEQYF. Written as DNA, the CDR3 is TGTGCCAGCAGCTTAGGGCCCAACGACTACGAGCAGTACTTC.

The V and J genes are TRBV9 and TRBJ1-2; tentatively, D is TRBD1 (5 bases). The CDR3 is 13 amino acids. The V end lost 0 bases, the J end lost 8 bases, and 11 bases lay between the germline ends. In germline, CDR1 is SGDLS, CDR2 YYNGEE. The CDR3 bases are TGTGCCAGCAGCGTAGAGTCAGGGATCGGCTACACCTTC. Translating it yields CASSVESGIGYTF.

This sequence joins TRBV19 and TRBJ2-3, with D possibly being TRBD2 (5 bases). V lost 5 bases to trimming and J lost 4 bases, with 10 bases between them. The CDR3 has 13 amino acids. CDR1 is LNHDA and CDR2 is SQIVND in the germline V gene (reference sequence). In DNA, the CDR3 is TGTGCCAGTAGTCGAGGGAGTCCAGATACGCAGTATTTT. Translation gives CASSRGSPDTQYF.